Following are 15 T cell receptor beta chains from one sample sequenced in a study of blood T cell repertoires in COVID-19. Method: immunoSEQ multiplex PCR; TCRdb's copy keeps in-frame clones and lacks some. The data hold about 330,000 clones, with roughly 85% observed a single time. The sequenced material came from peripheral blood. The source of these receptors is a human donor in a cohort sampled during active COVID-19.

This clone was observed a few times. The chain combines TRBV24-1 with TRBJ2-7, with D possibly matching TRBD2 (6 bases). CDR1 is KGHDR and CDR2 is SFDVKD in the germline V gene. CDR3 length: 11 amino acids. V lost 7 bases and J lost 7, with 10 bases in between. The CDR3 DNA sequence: TGTGCCACCAGATTTGCGGGGGAGCAGTACTTC. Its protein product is CATRFAGEQYF.

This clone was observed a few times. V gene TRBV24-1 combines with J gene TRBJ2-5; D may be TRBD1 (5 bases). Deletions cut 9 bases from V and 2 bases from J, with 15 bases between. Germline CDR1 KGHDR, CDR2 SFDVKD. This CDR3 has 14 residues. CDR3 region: CATPNRSNQETQYF. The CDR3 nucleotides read TGTGCCACCCCTAACAGGAGCAATCAAGAGACCCAGTACTTC.

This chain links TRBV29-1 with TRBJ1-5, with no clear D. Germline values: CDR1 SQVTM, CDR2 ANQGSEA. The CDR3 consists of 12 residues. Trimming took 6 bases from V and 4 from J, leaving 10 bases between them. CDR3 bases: TGCAGCGTCGGTGGTTTTAATCAGCCCCAGCATTTT. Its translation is CSVGGFNQPQHF.

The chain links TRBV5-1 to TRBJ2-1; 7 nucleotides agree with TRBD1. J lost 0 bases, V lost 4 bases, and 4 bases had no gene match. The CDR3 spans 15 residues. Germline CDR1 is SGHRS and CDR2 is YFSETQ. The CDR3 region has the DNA TGCGCCAGCAGCCCAGGGGGAACCTCCTACAATGAGCAGTTCTTC. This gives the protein CASSPGGTSYNEQFF.

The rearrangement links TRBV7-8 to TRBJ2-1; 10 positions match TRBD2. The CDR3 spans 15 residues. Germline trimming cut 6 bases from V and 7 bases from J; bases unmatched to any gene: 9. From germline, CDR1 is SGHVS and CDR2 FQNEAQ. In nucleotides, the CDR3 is TGTGCCAGCAGGATAATAGCGGGGGGCTTGAATGAGCAGTTCTTC. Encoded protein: CASRIIAGGLNEQFF.

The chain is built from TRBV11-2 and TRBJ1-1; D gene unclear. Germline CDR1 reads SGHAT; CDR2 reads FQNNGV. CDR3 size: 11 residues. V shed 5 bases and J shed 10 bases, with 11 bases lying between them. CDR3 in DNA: TGTGCCAGCAGCCTAAAAGTTGGAGCTTTCTTT. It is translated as CASSLKVGAFF.

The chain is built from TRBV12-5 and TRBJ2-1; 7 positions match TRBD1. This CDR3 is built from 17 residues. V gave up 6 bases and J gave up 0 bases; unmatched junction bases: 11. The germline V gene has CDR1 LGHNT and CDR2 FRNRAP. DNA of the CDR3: TGTGCTAGTGGACAGTCCCCGGACAGGAGCTCCTACAATGAGCAGTTCTTC. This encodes CASGQSPDRSSYNEQFF.

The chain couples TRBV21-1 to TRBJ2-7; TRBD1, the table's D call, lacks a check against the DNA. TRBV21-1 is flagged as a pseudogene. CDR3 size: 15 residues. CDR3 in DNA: TGTGCCAGCTTTATCCTCCGGGACAGCTCCTACGAGCAGTACTTC. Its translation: CASFILRDSSYEQYF.

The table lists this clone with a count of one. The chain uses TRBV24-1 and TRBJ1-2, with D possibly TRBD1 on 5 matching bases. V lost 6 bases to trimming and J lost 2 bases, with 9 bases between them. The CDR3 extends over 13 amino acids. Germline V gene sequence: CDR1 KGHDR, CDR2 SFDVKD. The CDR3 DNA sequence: TGTGCCACCAGTAGACAGTCAAACTATGGCTACACCTTC. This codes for CATSRQSNYGYTF.

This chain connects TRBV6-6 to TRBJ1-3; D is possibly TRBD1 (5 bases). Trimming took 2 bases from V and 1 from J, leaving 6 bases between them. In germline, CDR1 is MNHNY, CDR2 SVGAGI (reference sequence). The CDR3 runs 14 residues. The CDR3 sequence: CASSYTGSGNTIYF. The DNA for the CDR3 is TGTGCCAGCAGTTACACAGGATCTGGAAACACCATATATTTT.

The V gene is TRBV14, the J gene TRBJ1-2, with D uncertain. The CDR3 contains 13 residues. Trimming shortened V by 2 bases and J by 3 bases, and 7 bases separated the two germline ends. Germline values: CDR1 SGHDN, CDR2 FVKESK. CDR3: CASSQHSYYGYTF. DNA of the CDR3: TGTGCCAGCAGCCAACACAGTTACTATGGCTACACCTTC. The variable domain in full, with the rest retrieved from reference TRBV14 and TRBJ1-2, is EAGVTQFPSHSVIEKGQTVTLRCDPISGHDNLYWYRRVMGKEIKFLLHFVKESKQDESGMPNNRFLAERTGGTYSTLKVQPAELEDSGVYFCASSQHSYYGYTFGSGTRLTVV.

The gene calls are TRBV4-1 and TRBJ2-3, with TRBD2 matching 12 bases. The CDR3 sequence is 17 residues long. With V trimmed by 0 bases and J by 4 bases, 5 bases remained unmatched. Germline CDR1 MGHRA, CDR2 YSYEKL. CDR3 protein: CASSQDPSGGEADTQYF. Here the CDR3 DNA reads TGCGCCAGCAGCCAAGATCCTAGCGGGGGGGAAGCAGATACGCAGTATTTT.

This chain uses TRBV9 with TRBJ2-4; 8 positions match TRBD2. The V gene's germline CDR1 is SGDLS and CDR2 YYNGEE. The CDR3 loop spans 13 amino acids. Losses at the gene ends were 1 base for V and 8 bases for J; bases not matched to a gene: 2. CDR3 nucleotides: TGTGCCAGCAGCGTATCCGGGGGGGACATTCAGTACTTC. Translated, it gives CASSVSGGDIQYF.

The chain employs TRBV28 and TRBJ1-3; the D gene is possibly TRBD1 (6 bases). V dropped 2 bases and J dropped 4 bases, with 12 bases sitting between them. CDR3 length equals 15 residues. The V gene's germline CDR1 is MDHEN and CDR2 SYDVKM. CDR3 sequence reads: CASSLAGVGGNTIYF. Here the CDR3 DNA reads TGTGCCAGCAGTTTAGCAGGGGTAGGCGGAAACACCATATATTTT.

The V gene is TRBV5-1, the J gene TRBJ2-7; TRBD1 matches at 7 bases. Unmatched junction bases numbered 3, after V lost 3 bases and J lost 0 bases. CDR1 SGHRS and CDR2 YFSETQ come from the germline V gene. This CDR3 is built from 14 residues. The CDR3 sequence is CASSWDSSSYEQYF. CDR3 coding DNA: TGCGCCAGCAGCTGGGACAGTAGCTCCTACGAGCAGTACTTC.